Reported below is one TCR beta chain. These data are taken from a study of blood T cell repertoires in COVID-19. Across the whole study: PBMCs, B-cell-depleted T cells, or T cells were the source of the cDNA or gDNA that made up the material.

Clones were sequenced by immunoSEQ multiplex PCR, and TCRdb holds only the in-frame ones, with some missing. The sample holds roughly 130,000 clones, around 81% seen once. This CDR3 is 13 amino acids long. Trimming removed 3 bases from V and 5 bases from J, with 10 bases in between. The receptor's source is a man aged 35 to 55 with active or convalescent COVID-19. V gene TRBV12-3 or TRBV12-4 combines with J gene TRBJ2-5, with D maybe TRBD2 (6 bases). The sequenced material came from peripheral blood. The CDR3 loop reads CASSFGSSETQYF. CDR3 coding DNA: TGTGCCAGCAGTTTCGGGAGTTCGGAGACCCAGTACTTC.